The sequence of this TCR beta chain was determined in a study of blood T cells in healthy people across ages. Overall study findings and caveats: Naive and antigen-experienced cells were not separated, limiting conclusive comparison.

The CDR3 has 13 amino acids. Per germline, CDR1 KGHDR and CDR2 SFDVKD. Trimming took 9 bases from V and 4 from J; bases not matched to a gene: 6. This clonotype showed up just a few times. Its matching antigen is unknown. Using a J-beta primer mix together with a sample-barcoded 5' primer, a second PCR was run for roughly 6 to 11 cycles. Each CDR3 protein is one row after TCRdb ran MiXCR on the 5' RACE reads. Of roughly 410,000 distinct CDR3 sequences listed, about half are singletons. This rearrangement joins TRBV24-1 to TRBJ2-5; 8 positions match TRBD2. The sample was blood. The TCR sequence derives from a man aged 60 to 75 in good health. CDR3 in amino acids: CATARSGGETQYF. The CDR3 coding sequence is TGTGCCACCGCCAGAAGCGGGGGAGAGACCCAGTACTTC.